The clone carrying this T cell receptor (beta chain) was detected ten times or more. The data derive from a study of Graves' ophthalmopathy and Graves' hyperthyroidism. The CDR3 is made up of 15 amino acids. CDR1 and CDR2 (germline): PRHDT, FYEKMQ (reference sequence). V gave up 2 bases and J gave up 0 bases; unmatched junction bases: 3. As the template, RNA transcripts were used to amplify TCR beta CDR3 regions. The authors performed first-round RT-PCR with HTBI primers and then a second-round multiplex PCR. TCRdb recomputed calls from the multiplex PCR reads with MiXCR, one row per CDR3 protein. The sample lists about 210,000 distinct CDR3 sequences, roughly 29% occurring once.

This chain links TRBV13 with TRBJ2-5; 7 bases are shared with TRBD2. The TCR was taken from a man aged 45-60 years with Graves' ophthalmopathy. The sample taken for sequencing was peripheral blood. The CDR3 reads CASSLWGRDQETQYF. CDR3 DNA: TGTGCCAGCAGCTTATGGGGGAGGGACCAAGAGACCCAGTACTTC.